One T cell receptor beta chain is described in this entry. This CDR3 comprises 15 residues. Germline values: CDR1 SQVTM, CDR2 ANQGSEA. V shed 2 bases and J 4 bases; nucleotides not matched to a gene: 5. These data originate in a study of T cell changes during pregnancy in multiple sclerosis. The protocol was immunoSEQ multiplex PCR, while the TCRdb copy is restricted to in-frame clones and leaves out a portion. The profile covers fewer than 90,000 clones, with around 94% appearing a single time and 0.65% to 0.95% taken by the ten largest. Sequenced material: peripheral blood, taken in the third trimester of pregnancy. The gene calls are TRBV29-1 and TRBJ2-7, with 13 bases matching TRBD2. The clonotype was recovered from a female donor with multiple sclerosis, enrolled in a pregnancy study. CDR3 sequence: CSVETGTSGKYEQYF. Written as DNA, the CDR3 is TGCAGCGTTGAAACTGGGACTAGCGGGAAGTACGAGCAGTACTTC.